Presented here are 30 T cell receptor beta chains from one specimen sequenced in a study of T cell responses to AZD1222 COVID-19 vaccine. Data came from immunoSEQ multiplex PCR; TCRdb stores just in-frame clones and leaves some out. The repertoire holds some 120,000 clones, with roughly 91% as singletons. The sample consisted of peripheral blood, taken on day 0 of AZD1222 vaccination. These receptor sequences come from an adult in good health.

The chain has TRBV6-5 and TRBJ1-5; TRBD1 aligns across 7 bases. Germline V gene sequence: CDR1 MNHEY, CDR2 SVGAGI. There are 15 residues in the CDR3. The V segment lost 6 bases and the J segment 6 bases; nucleotides outside the gene matches: 11. DNA of the CDR3: TGTGCCAGCAGACAGCCTACAGGGGAGGGTCAGCCCCAGCATTTT. This gives the protein CASRQPTGEGQPQHF.

The gene calls are TRBV3-1 (or the pseudogene TRBV3-2) and TRBJ1-6; 8 nucleotides match TRBD1. CDR1 LGHDT and CDR2 YNNKEL come from the germline V gene (reference sequence). With V trimmed by 4 bases and J by 5 bases, 4 bases remained unmatched. The CDR3 is made up of 15 amino acids. CDR3 amino acids: CASSPRDRNNSPLHF. The CDR3 coding sequence is TGTGCCAGCAGCCCCCGGGACAGGAATAATTCACCCCTCCACTTT.

This CDR3 reads CASSYKIDRPGYTF. In DNA, the CDR3 is TGTGCCAGCAGCTATAAAATAGACAGGCCAGGCTACACCTTC. The V gene is TRBV6-5, the J gene TRBJ1-2; a possible D gene is TRBD1 (6 bases). Germline V gene lookup returns CDR1 MNHEY and CDR2 SVGAGI. This CDR3 comprises 14 residues. The V end was cut by 6 bases, the J end by 8 bases, with 19 bases between.

This chain uses TRBV11-3 with TRBJ2-1; D is uncertain. The CDR3 covers 15 residues. CDR1 is SGHNT, CDR2 YENEEA, per germline. Trimming cost V 5 bases and J 0 bases, with 11 bases left between them. The CDR3 sequence is CASSPPRTSYNEQFF. The CDR3, as DNA: TGTGCCAGCAGCCCACCCCGAACCTCCTACAATGAGCAGTTCTTC.

The chain couples TRBV30 to TRBJ1-5; TRBD1 matches at 7 bases. The germline gives CDR1 GTSNPN, CDR2 SVGIG (reference sequence). The CDR3 is 17 amino acids. The junction had 11 bases not matched to a gene; V was cut back by 3 bases and J by 0 bases. The DNA of the CDR3 is TGTGCCTGGAGCCGGGACAGAATTCCTCCTAGCAATCAGCCCCAGCATTTT. The encoded protein is CAWSRDRIPPSNQPQHF.

The V and J genes are TRBV6-1 and TRBJ2-3, with D perhaps TRBD2 (6 bases). Trimming left V 2 bases short and J 0 bases short, with 15 bases between. CDR3 size: 17 residues. Germline CDR1 is MNHNS and CDR2 is SASEGT. The chain's CDR3 is CASSERGWGDSTDTQYF. The CDR3 coding sequence is TGTGCCAGCAGTGAAAGGGGTTGGGGGGATAGCACAGATACGCAGTATTTT.

This sequence joins TRBV30 and TRBJ1-2; no clear D. Trimming took 2 bases from V and 2 from J, leaving 9 bases between them. This CDR3 comprises 13 residues. CDR1 and CDR2 from the germline V gene are GTSNPN and SVGIG (reference sequence). The DNA of the CDR3 is TGTGCCTGGAGTTTTGCCGGGAACTATGGCTACACCTTC. Its protein product is CAWSFAGNYGYTF.

V is TRBV6-5 and J is TRBJ2-1, with 8 bases that match TRBD2. The CDR3 runs 15 residues. The germline V gene encodes CDR1 MNHEY and CDR2 SVGAGI. V lost 6 bases and J lost 3; bases outside the gene matches: 7. The CDR3 nucleotides read TGTGCCAGCAGCGCACGGGGGGGGTTCTACAATGAGCAGTTCTTC. Translation: CASSARGGFYNEQFF.

The gene calls are TRBV7-9 and TRBJ1-3, with D hard to call. With 1 base removed from V and 4 bases from J, the gap between germline ends came to 5 bases. The CDR3 contains 13 residues. CDR1 and CDR2 (germline): SEHNR, FQNEAQ (reference sequence). CDR3 sequence (DNA): TGTGCCAGCAGCTTAGTGTTGGGAAACACCATATATTTT. Its protein product is CASSLVLGNTIYF.

The chain carries TRBV5-6 and TRBJ2-5; 11 nucleotides agree with TRBD2. The CDR3 totals 16 residues. In germline, CDR1 is SGHDT, CDR2 YYEEEE. V trimming: 5 bases; J trimming: 0 bases; junction bases outside the gene matches: 6. The CDR3 reads CASRQGLAVYQETQYF. The CDR3 nucleotides read TGTGCCAGCAGACAGGGACTAGCGGTGTACCAAGAGACCCAGTACTTC. The whole variable domain, filled in from reference TRBV5-6 and TRBJ2-5, reads DAGVTQSPTHLIKTRGQQVTLRCSPKSGHDTVSWYQQALGQGPQFIFQYYEEEERQRGNFPDRFSGHQFPNYSSELNVNALLLGDSALYLCASRQGLAVYQETQYFGPGTRLLVL.

J is TRBJ2-7 and V is TRBV7-9; TRBD1 might be the D (6 bases). The CDR3 length is 14 residues. Germline values: CDR1 SEHNR, CDR2 FQNEAQ (reference sequence). V lost 5 bases and J 4 bases, leaving 15 bases between the germline ends. This CDR3 is CASSPDRSGYEQYF. DNA for the CDR3: TGTGCCAGCAGCCCCGACAGGTCGGGGTACGAGCAGTACTTC.

J is TRBJ2-7 and V is TRBV5-5, with 8 bases fitting TRBD2. After removal of 3 bases from V and 5 bases from J, the junction contained 10 bases not matched to a gene. CDR1 is SGHKS and CDR2 is YYEKEE in the germline V gene (reference sequence). This CDR3 contains 15 residues. This CDR3 is CASSWGTRLSDEQYF. CDR3 DNA sequence: TGTGCCAGCAGCTGGGGGACTAGGCTTTCGGACGAGCAGTACTTC.

The chain links TRBV3-1 (or the pseudogene TRBV3-2) to TRBJ1-5, with D unclear. V dropped 6 bases and J dropped 4 bases, with 16 bases sitting between them. The CDR3 totals 15 residues. In germline, CDR1 is LGHDT, CDR2 YNNKEL (reference sequence). CDR3 in amino acids: CASSLSRAGNQPQHF. The CDR3 bases are TGTGCCAGCAGTCTTAGCCGGGCAGGAAATCAGCCCCAGCATTTT.

The chain has TRBV9 and TRBJ2-7, with 10 nucleotides matching TRBD2. The length of the CDR3 is 14 residues. Germline values: CDR1 SGDLS, CDR2 YYNGEE. V lost 5 bases to trimming and J lost 1 base; unmatched junction nucleotides: 3. The CDR3 nucleotides read TGTGCCAGCAGTACTAGCGGGGAGTCCTACGAGCAGTACTTC. It yields the protein CASSTSGESYEQYF.

The CDR3 is CASSDGRGVRMNTEAFF. The CDR3 DNA reads TGTGCCAGCAGTGACGGCAGGGGGGTGAGAATGAACACTGAAGCTTTCTTT. The chain links TRBV6-4 to TRBJ1-1, with 7 nucleotides matching TRBD1. V dropped 2 bases and J dropped 0; count of bases not matched to a gene: 9. Germline V gene data show CDR1 as MRHNA and CDR2 as SNTAGT. The CDR3 loop spans 17 amino acids.

The rearrangement joins TRBV18 to TRBJ1-2; a weak D match, TRBD1 (6 bases). Trimming pared 2 bases from V and 5 bases from J, leaving 9 bases between. There are 13 residues in the CDR3. Germline CDR1 KGHSH, CDR2 LQKENI. Written as DNA, the CDR3 is TGTGCCAGCTCACCAGACAGGACTTATGGCTACACCTTC. This codes for CASSPDRTYGYTF.

In DNA form, the CDR3 reads TGCGCCAGCAGCACTGGGGGGGGCCCTAGCACAGATACGCAGTATTTT. This gives the protein CASSTGGGPSTDTQYF. The gene calls are TRBV5-1 and TRBJ2-3; perhaps TRBD2 as D (7 bases). The CDR3 loop spans 16 amino acids. Germline values: CDR1 SGHRS, CDR2 YFSETQ. Trimming pared 4 bases from V and 0 bases from J, leaving 15 bases between.

The chain has TRBV18 and TRBJ2-1; D gene unclear. The ends were cut back, 2 bases at V and 8 bases at J, with 4 bases in the middle. Germline V gene data show CDR1 as KGHSH and CDR2 as LQKENI. This CDR3 is built from 11 residues. DNA for the CDR3: TGTGCCAGCTCACCAGATCATGAGCAGTTCTTC. It translates to CASSPDHEQFF.

The chain uses TRBV5-1 and TRBJ2-7; 14 nucleotides agree with TRBD2. Germline CDR1 reads SGHRS; CDR2 reads YFSETQ. There are 15 residues in the CDR3. J gave up 7 bases and V 3 bases, and 6 bases lay outside the gene matches. In nucleotides, the CDR3 is TGCGCCAGCAGCTCAGGGGGACTAGCGGGAGTGGAGCAGTACTTC. Translated, it gives CASSSGGLAGVEQYF.

The rearrangement uses TRBV27 and TRBJ2-7; 11 bases are a match to TRBD2. After removal of 5 bases from V and 1 base from J, the junction contained 13 bases not matched to a gene. The CDR3 runs 18 residues. The germline gives CDR1 MNHEY, CDR2 SMNVEV (reference sequence). The CDR3 is CASSPMVLLAGVSYEQYF. The CDR3 DNA follows: TGTGCCAGCAGTCCTATGGTCCTACTAGCGGGAGTATCCTACGAGCAGTACTTC.

This clone was counted a few times. The CDR3 DNA reads as TGTGCCAGCAGCCATCATAGACAATCCGGACGGGATGGCTACACCTTC. Translating gives CASSHHRQSGRDGYTF. V and J are TRBV14 and TRBJ1-2; unclear D gene. This CDR3 comprises 16 residues. Trimming removed 3 bases at V and 6 bases at J, with 20 bases between. From germline, CDR1 is SGHDN and CDR2 FVKESK.

This clone was seen a single time. V usage is TRBV19 and J usage is TRBJ1-1, with D possibly matching TRBD1 (6 bases). In germline, CDR1 is LNHDA, CDR2 SQIVND (reference sequence). This CDR3 contains 14 residues. Trimming took 5 bases from V and 1 from J, leaving 11 bases between them. The CDR3 protein is CASSLDRTNTEAFF. The CDR3, as DNA: TGTGCCAGTAGTCTCGACAGGACGAACACTGAAGCTTTCTTT.

J is TRBJ2-7 and V is TRBV2; D unresolved. From germline, CDR1 is SNHLY and CDR2 FYNNEI. CDR3 length: 15 residues. V was cut by 2 bases and J by 1 base, with 12 bases left in between. This CDR3 is CASSETWIKSYEQYF. The CDR3 nucleotides are TGTGCCAGCAGTGAAACGTGGATTAAGTCCTACGAGCAGTACTTC.

The chain joins TRBV11-1 to TRBJ1-1; D not certain. There are 13 residues in the CDR3. V was shortened by 2 bases and J by 0 bases, with 4 bases between the two germline ends. The germline CDR1 and CDR2 sequences are SGHAT and FQDESV (reference sequence). The CDR3 spells CASSLQVNTEAFF. The CDR3 bases are TGTGCCAGCAGCTTACAGGTGAACACTGAAGCTTTCTTT.

The rearrangement links TRBV7-9 to TRBJ1-2; 9 bases align to TRBD1. The CDR3 covers 17 residues. V shed 1 base, J shed 4 bases, and the junction held 10 bases outside the gene matches. From germline, CDR1 is SEHNR and CDR2 FQNEAQ (reference sequence). CDR3 sequence (DNA): TGTGCCAGCAGCTTAGGATTTGGGGACAGGGCTGGCTATGGCTACACCTTC. Protein: CASSLGFGDRAGYGYTF.

The chain joins TRBV18 to TRBJ2-3, with D maybe TRBD2 (5 bases). Germline V gene lookup returns CDR1 KGHSH and CDR2 LQKENI. The CDR3 is 16 residues long. The V end was cut by 3 bases, the J end by 0 bases, with 13 bases between. The CDR3 here is CASSPRLERSTDTQYF. CDR3 DNA sequence: TGTGCCAGCTCACCTCGACTGGAGCGGAGCACAGATACGCAGTATTTT.

The chain carries TRBV7-7 and TRBJ2-1; 8 bases align to TRBD2. The CDR3 extends over 15 amino acids. Unmatched junction bases numbered 10, after V lost 6 bases and J lost 6 bases. The germline V gene encodes CDR1 SSHAT and CDR2 FNYEAQ (reference sequence). The CDR3 region is CASSSGLALTNEQFF. The CDR3 bases are TGTGCCAGCAGTTCTGGACTAGCTTTGACCAATGAGCAGTTCTTC.

The V call is TRBV19, the J call TRBJ1-5, with no clear D. Germline V lookup: CDR1 LNHDA, CDR2 SQIVND (reference sequence). Between the trimmed V and J ends, which lost 5 bases and 5 bases, there was a span of 10 bases. This CDR3 has 13 residues. The CDR3, as DNA: TGTGCCAGTAGTCCACAAACAGATCAGCCCCAGCATTTT. It yields the protein CASSPQTDQPQHF.

The chain uses TRBV12-3 or TRBV12-4 and TRBJ1-1; D not certain. This CDR3 contains 12 residues. Trimming left V 1 base short and J 11 bases short, with 11 bases between. This CDR3 is CASSLVVREAFF. The CDR3 DNA is TGTGCCAGCAGTTTAGTGGTCCGGGAGGCTTTCTTT.

This chain uses TRBV4-2 with TRBJ2-5, with D unclear. The germline V gene encodes CDR1 LGHNA and CDR2 YNFKEQ. This CDR3 spans 13 amino acids. The germline V and J ends were trimmed by 1 base and 3 bases, with 6 bases remaining between them. CDR3 in amino acids: CASSQGAEETQYF. The CDR3 DNA reads as TGTGCCAGCAGCCAAGGGGCCGAAGAGACCCAGTACTTC.